This entry concerns a single TCR beta chain. The entry originates in a study of control samples from healthy donors and cancer patients. CDR1 and CDR2 (germline): LNHDA, SQIVND (reference sequence). Losses at the gene ends were 8 bases for V and 7 bases for J; bases not matched to a gene: 6. The CDR3 is made up of 12 amino acids. Profiled with immunoSEQ multiplex PCR; TCRdb holds only in-frame clones, not every one. The sample records tens of thousands of clones, around four fifths being singletons. The chain joins TRBV19 to TRBJ1-2; 8 nucleotides agree with TRBD1. The sequencing sample was made of blood. This receptor was taken from a man aged 25 to 40 in good health. CDR3 residues: CASRQGAGGYTF. CDR3 nucleotide sequence: TGTGCCAGTCGCCAGGGGGCAGGTGGCTACACCTTC.